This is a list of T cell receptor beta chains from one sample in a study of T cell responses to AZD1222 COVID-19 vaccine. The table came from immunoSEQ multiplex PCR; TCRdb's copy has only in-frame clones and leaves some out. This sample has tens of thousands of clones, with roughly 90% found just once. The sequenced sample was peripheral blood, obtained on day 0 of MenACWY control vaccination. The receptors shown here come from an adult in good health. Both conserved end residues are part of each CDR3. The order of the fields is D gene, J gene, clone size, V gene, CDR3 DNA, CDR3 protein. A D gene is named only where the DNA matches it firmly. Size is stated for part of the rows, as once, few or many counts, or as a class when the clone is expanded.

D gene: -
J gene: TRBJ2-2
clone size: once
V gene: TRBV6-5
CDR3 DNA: TGTGCCAGCTCCAGGGGCGAGCCTCTCACCGGGGAGCTGTTTTTT
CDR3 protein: CASSRGEPLTGELFF

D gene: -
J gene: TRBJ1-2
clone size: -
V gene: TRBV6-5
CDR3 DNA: TGTGCCAGCAGTTACCCAGGGCATGGCTACACCTTC
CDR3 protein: CASSYPGHGYTF

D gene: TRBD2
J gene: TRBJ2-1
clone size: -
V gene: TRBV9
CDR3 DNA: TGTGCCAGCAGCGTAGGCGGGAGGGCCTCTAATGAGCAGTTCTTC
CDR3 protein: CASSVGGRASNEQFF

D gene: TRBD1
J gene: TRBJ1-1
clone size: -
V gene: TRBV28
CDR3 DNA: TGTGCCAGCAGTCCGACAGGGGCCACTGAAGCTTTCTTT
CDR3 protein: CASSPTGATEAFF

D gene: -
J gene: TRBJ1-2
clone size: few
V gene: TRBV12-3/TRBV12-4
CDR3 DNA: TGTGCCAGCAGTTTCGACGACAGATCACCCTACACCTTC
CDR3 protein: CASSFDDRSPYTF

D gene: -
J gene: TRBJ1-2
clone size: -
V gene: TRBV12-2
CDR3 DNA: TGTGCAAGTCGAGGAGACTATGGCTACACCTTC
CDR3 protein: CASRGDYGYTF

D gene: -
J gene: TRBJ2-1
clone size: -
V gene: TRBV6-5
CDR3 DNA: TGTGCCAGCAGCTTTAGCGGACTCTCCTACAATGAGCAGTTCTTC
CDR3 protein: CASSFSGLSYNEQFF

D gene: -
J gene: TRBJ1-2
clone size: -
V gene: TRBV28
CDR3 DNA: TGTGCCAGCAGTTCTAGTAGGGCTGAAGCTAACTATGGCTACACCTTC
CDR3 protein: CASSSSRAEANYGYTF

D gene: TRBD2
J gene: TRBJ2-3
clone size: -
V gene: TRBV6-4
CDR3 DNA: TGTGCCAGCAGTGACGGGGCTAGCGGGAATGCAGATACGCAGTATTTT
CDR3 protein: CASSDGASGNADTQYF

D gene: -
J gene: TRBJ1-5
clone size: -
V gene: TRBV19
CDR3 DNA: TGTGCCAGTACCAAGGGGGGATTCCCCAATCAGCCCCAGCATTTT
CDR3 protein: CASTKGGFPNQPQHF

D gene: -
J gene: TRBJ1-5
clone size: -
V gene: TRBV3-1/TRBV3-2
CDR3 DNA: TGTGCCAGCAGCCAGAACAGTGGAAAGGCAAATCAGCCCCAGCATTTT
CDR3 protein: CASSQNSGKANQPQHF

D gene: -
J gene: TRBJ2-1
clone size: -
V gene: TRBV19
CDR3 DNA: TGTGCCAGTAGTTTTCTATTAACAGGGACATACAATGAGCAGTTCTTC
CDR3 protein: CASSFLLTGTYNEQFF

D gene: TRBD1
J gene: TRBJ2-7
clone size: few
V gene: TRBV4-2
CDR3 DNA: TGTGCCAGCAGCCATAGACAGGGCCCCGAGAACGAGCAGTACTTC
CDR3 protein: CASSHRQGPENEQYF

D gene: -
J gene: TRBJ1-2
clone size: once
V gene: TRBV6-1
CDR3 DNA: TGTGCCAGCAGTGAAGCGCCGAAGGGGTTGGGCTACACCTTC
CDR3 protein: CASSEAPKGLGYTF

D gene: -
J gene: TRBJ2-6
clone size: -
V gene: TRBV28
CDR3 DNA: TGTGCCAGCAGTCTGAGCTACAGGGCCGGGGCCAACGTCCTGACTTTC
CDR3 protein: CASSLSYRAGANVLTF

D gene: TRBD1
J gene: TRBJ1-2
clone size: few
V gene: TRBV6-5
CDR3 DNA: TGTGCCACCCTCATGGGATCGACAGGGACGGGTGGCTACACCTTC
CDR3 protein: CATLMGSTGTGGYTF

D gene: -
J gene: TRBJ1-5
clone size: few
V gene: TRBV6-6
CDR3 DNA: TGTGCCAGCAGCACCCGAGGAAACAATCAGCCCCAGCATTTT
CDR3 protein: CASSTRGNNQPQHF

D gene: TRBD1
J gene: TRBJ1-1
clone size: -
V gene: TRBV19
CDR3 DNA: TGTGCCAGTAGGAGACAGGGGGACACTGAAGCTTTCTTT
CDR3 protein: CASRRQGDTEAFF

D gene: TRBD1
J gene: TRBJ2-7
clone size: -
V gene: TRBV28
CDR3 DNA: TGTGCCAGCAGTTCCCCTCCCTCGGACAGGGGAGCATACTACGAGCAGTACTTC
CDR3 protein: CASSSPPSDRGAYYEQYF

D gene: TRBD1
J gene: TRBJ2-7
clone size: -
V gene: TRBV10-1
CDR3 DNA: TGCGCCAGCAGCCCTGGGACAGGGGGGCCCTACGAGCAGTACTTC
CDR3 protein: CASSPGTGGPYEQYF

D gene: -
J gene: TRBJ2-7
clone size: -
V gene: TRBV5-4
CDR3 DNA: TGTGCCAGCAGCTTGTTCGGGGGGCGAATCTCCTACGAGCAGTACTTC
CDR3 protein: CASSLFGGRISYEQYF

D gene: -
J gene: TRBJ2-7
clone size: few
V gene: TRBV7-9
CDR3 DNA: TGTGCCAGCAGCTTAGCAGGGGAAATCTACGAGCAGTACTTC
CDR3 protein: CASSLAGEIYEQYF

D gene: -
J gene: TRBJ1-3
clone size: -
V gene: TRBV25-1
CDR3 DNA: TGTGCCAGCAGTTCTTGGGGGGCCAACTCTGGAAACACCATATATTTT
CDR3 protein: CASSSWGANSGNTIYF

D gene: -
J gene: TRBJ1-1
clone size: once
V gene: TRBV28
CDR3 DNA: TGTGCCACCCACAGATTAACTGAAGCTTTCTTT
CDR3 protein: CATHRLTEAFF

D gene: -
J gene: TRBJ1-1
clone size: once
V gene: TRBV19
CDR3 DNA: TGTGCCAGTAGTATCGCCAGCGGGAAGAACACTGAAGCTTTCTTT
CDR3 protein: CASSIASGKNTEAFF

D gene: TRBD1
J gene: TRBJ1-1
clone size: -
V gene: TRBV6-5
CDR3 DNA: TGTGCCAGCAGTCAACGGGACAGCAACACTGAAGCTTTCTTT
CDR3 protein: CASSQRDSNTEAFF

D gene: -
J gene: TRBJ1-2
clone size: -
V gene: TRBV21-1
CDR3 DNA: TGTGCCAGCAGGAAAAAGACAGGGCATGTTCGTGGCTACACCTTC
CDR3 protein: CASRKKTGHVRGYTF

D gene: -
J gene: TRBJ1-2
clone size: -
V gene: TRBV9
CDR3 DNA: TGTGCCAGCAGCGCCCAGGACGGAATTTACGGCTACACCTTC
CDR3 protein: CASSAQDGIYGYTF

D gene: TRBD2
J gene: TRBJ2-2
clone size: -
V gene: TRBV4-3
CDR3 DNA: TGCGCCAGCAGCCGGAGTGGCGGGAGGAGTCTCGCGAACACCGGGGAGCTGTTTTTT
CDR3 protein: CASSRSGGRSLANTGELFF

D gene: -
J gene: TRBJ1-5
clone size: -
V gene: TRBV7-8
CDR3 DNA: TGTGCCAGCAGCTACGGCCGGGTCCCCTTTAAGGTTCCCCAGCATTTT
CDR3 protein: CASSYGRVPFKVPQHF

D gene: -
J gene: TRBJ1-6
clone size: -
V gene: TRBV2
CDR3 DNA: TGTGCCAGCAGTCGGAATTCACCCCTCCACTTT
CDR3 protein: CASSRNSPLHF

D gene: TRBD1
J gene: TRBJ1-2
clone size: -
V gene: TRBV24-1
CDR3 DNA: TGTGCCACCAGTGACAAGACAGGGATTAACTATGGCTACACCTTC
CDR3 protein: CATSDKTGINYGYTF

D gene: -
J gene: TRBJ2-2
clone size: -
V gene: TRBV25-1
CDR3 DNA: TGTGCCAGCCTTAGTCGGGAGAAGAACACCGGGGAGCTGTTTTTT
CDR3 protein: CASLSREKNTGELFF

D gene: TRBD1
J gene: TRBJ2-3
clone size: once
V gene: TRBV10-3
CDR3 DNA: TGTGCCATCAAGGTCAGCAGGGGGAAAGGCACAGATACGCAGTATTTT
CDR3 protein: CAIKVSRGKGTDTQYF

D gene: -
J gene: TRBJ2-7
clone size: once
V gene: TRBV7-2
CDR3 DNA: TGTGCCAGCAGCTTAGGGGCGCCGTACGAGCAGTACTTC
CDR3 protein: CASSLGAPYEQYF

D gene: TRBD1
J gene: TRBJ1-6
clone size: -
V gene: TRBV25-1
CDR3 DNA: TGTGCCAGCAGTGGGTCGACAGGGCGTGGGTCACCCCTCCACTTT
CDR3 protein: CASSGSTGRGSPLHF

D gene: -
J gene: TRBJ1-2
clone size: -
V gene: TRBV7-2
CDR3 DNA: TGTGCCAGCAGCTCAGCCGGGACATCAAAATATGGCTACACCTTC
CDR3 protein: CASSSAGTSKYGYTF

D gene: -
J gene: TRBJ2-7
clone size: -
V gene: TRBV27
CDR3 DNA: TGTGCCAGCAGTCCACTACAGGGCTACGAGCAGTACTTC
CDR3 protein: CASSPLQGYEQYF

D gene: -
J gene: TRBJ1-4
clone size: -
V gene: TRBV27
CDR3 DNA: TGTGCCAGCAGTTGGGGAGCAGGACTCGCAACTAATGAAAAACTGTTTTTT
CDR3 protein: CASSWGAGLATNEKLFF

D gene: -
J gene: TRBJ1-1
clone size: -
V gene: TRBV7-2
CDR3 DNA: TGTGCCAGCAGCCCCAGGGTGAACACTGAAGCTTTCTTT
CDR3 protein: CASSPRVNTEAFF

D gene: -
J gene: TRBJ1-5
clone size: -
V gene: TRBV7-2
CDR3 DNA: TGTGCCAGCAGCCCACCAGGACAGACCGCTTATAGCAATCAGCCCCAGCATTTT
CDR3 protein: CASSPPGQTAYSNQPQHF

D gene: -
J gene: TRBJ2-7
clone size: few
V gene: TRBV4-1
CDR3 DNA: TGCGCCAGCAGCCAGGCTTACAGGACCTCCTCCTACGAGCAGTACTTC
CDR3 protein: CASSQAYRTSSYEQYF

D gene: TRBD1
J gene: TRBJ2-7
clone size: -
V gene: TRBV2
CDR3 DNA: TGTGCCAGCAGTGGGACAGGGGGGTTCTACGAGCAGTACTTC
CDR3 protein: CASSGTGGFYEQYF

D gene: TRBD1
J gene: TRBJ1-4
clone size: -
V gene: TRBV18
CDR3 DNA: TGTGCCAGCTCACCACGACAGGGGGAGTCGGATCCTGAAAAACTGTTTTTT
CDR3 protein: CASSPRQGESDPEKLFF

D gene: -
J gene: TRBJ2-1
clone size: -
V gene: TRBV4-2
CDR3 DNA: TGTGCCAGCAGCCCGCTGGGAGAAGCTGAGCAGTTCTTC
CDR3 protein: CASSPLGEAEQFF

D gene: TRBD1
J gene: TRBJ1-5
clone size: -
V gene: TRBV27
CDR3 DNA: TGTGCCAGCAGCCGCGACAGGGGAACTAGCAATCAGCCCCAGCATTTT
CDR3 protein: CASSRDRGTSNQPQHF

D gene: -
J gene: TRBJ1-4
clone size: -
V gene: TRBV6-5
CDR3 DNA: TGTGCCAGCGGCTTCCTTAATGAAAAACTGTTTTTT
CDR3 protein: CASGFLNEKLFF

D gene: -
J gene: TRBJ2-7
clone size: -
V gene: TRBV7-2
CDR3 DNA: TGTGCCAGCAGCTTACAGAGTGACTACGAGCAGTACTTC
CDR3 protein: CASSLQSDYEQYF

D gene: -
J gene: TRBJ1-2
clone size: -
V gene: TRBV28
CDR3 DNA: TGTGCCAGCAGGGAAGGACGGAACTATGGCTACACCTTC
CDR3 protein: CASREGRNYGYTF

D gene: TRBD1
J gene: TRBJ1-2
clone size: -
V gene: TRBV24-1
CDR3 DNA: TGTGCCACCAGTGATCGAGACAGGGGACCCTATGGCTACACCTTC
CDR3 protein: CATSDRDRGPYGYTF

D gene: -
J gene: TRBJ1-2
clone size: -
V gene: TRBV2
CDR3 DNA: TGTGCCAGCAGTGAGGGGGGGGCAGGGATCTATGGCTACACCTTC
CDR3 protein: CASSEGGAGIYGYTF

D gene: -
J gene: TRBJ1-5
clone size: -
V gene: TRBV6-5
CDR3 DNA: TGTGCCAGCAGTTACTCCGCAGATAGCAATCAGCCCCAGCATTTT
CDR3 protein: CASSYSADSNQPQHF

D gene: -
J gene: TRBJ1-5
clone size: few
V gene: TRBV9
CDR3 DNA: TGTGCCAGCAGCGTAGAACAGTCCTATAGCAATCAGCCCCAGCATTTT
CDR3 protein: CASSVEQSYSNQPQHF

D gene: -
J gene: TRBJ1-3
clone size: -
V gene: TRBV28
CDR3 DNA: TGTGCCACTTTGGAGGGTTCCGGAAACACCATATATTTT
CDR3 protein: CATLEGSGNTIYF

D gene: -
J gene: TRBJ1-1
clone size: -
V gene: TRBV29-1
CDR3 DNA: TGCAGCGCCCCGGCTCAGGGGCGTTACACTGAAGCTTTCTTT
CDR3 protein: CSAPAQGRYTEAFF